This T cell receptor (beta chain) was recovered during a study of T cells in Graves' hyperthyroidism and ophthalmopathy. Authors of the study amplified TCR beta CDR3 regions from RNA transcripts. The HTBI primer set was used in a first-round RT-PCR of the TCR CDR3. TCRdb reanalysed the multiplex PCR reads using MiXCR and keeps one entry per CDR3 protein. The sample lists about 320,000 distinct CDR3 sequences; about 15% were seen once. This clonotype was recorded many times. Germline lookup yields CDR1 MNHEY and CDR2 SMNVEV (reference sequence). Trimming took off 3 bases at V and 5 bases at J, with 10 bases between the two ends. The CDR3 covers 13 residues.

Sequences were obtained from blood. This sequence was found in a man younger than 40 with Graves' hyperthyroidism. The V gene is TRBV27, the J gene TRBJ1-1; no clear D gene. The CDR3 bases are TGTGCCAGCAGTTTCTCCGGTGGGACTGAAGCTTTCTTT. Translated: CASSFSGGTEAFF.